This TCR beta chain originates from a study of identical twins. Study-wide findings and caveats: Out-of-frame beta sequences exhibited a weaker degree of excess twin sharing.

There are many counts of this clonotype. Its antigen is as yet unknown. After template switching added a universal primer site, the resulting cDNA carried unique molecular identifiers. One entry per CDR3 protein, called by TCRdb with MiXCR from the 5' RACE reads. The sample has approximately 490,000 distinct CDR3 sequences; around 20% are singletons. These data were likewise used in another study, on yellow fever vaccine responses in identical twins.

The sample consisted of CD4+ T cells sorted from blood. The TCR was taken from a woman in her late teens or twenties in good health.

This chain's CDR3 is CASRGDYSYNEQFF. The CDR3 DNA is TGTGCCAGCAGGGGAGACTATTCCTACAATGAGCAGTTCTTC. The chain uses TRBV2 and TRBJ2-1; tentatively, D is TRBD2 (5 bases). Per germline, CDR1 SNHLY and CDR2 FYNNEI. With 6 bases removed from V and 1 base from J, the gap between germline ends came to 10 bases. This CDR3 comprises 14 residues.